Following are 8 T cell receptor beta chains from one sample sequenced in a study of control samples from healthy donors and cancer patients. Produced via immunoSEQ multiplex PCR; TCRdb's table is partial and in-frame only. The table records about 180,000 clones, around 89% of them present only once. The specimen was blood. The receptors here all came from a woman aged 45 to 65 in good health.

The chain couples TRBV19 to TRBJ1-6; the match to TRBD1 covers 7 bases. The germline V gene encodes CDR1 LNHDA and CDR2 SQIVND (reference sequence). V shed 3 bases, J shed 6 bases, and the junction held 8 bases outside the gene matches. The CDR3 length is 16 residues. DNA of the CDR3: TGTGCCAGTAGTATCCTAATGGGGACAGCTAATTCACCCCTCCACTTT. It yields the protein CASSILMGTANSPLHF.

The V and J genes are TRBV3-1 (or the pseudogene TRBV3-2) and TRBJ2-2; possible D gene TRBD2, 6 bases. Germline-derived CDR1 and CDR2 are LGHDT and YNNKEL (reference sequence). V was pared by 2 bases and J by 4 bases, with 11 bases between. The CDR3 loop spans 15 amino acids. The CDR3 spells CASSQRLGITGELFF. The DNA of the CDR3 is TGTGCCAGCAGCCAAAGACTAGGGATCACCGGGGAGCTGTTTTTT.

The V gene is TRBV30, the J gene TRBJ1-1; D ambiguous. The V gene's germline CDR1 is GTSNPN and CDR2 SVGIG (reference sequence). The length of the CDR3 is 12 residues. V was shortened by 0 bases and J by 9 bases, with 11 bases between the two germline ends. CDR3 loop: CAWSVRPAQAFF. Written as DNA, the CDR3 is TGTGCCTGGAGTGTAAGGCCCGCCCAAGCTTTCTTT.

The V call is TRBV7-8, the J call TRBJ1-2, with TRBD1 as a possible D gene (5 bases). Between the trimmed V and J ends, which lost 5 bases and 9 bases, there was a span of 13 bases. CDR1 and CDR2 from the germline V gene are SGHVS and FQNEAQ. The CDR3 has 12 residues. The CDR3 DNA follows: TGTGCCAGCAGCCCCAGCCAGGGAAGCTACACCTTC. Its translation: CASSPSQGSYTF.

The CDR3 nucleotides read TGTGCCAGCACCCAGACAACTGATTCACCCCTCCACTTT. Protein product: CASTQTTDSPLHF. The chain employs TRBV5-4 and TRBJ1-6, with D unresolved. Per germline, CDR1 SGHNT and CDR2 YYREEE (reference sequence). Trimming cost V 6 bases and J 8 bases, with 12 bases left between them. The CDR3 totals 13 residues.

This sequence joins TRBV6-2 or TRBV6-3 and TRBJ1-2, with no clear D. V lost 2 bases, J lost 6 bases, and 10 bases lay in between. From germline, CDR1 is MNHEY and CDR2 SVGEGT. The CDR3 sequence is 13 residues long. CDR3 nucleotide sequence: TGTGCCAGCAGTTACCTCCAGAGTAATGGCTACACCTTC. Its translation is CASSYLQSNGYTF.

This sequence joins TRBV6-2 or TRBV6-3 and TRBJ2-7, with D uncertain. The germline V and J ends were trimmed by 1 base and 0 bases, with 4 bases remaining between them. CDR3 length: 13 residues. In germline, CDR1 is MNHEY, CDR2 SVGEGT. CDR3 DNA: TGTGCCAGCAGTTACTTATCCTCCTACGAGCAGTACTTC. It yields the protein CASSYLSSYEQYF.

The chain combines TRBV5-6 with TRBJ1-3, with D possibly matching TRBD1 (5 bases). The CDR3 spans 16 residues. The ends were cut back, 0 bases at V and 3 bases at J, with 13 bases in the middle. Per germline, CDR1 SGHDT and CDR2 YYEEEE. The CDR3 here is CASSLGPGNFGNTIYF. For the CDR3, the DNA is TGTGCCAGCAGCTTGGGCCCAGGGAACTTTGGAAACACCATATATTTT.